Below, 9 T cell receptor beta chains from the same sample are listed, as sequenced in a study of blood T cell repertoires in COVID-19. Using immunoSEQ multiplex PCR, the repertoire was profiled, and TCRdb retains in-frame clones only, with some absent. The repertoire holds 100,000 to 120,000 clones, with about four fifths as singletons. The sequenced sample was peripheral blood. The source is a woman aged 65 to 85 with acute or convalescent COVID-19.

This sequence joins TRBV6-2 or TRBV6-3 and TRBJ1-2; 8 bases fit TRBD1. V dropped 5 bases and J dropped 2; count of bases not matched to a gene: 16. The CDR3 has 18 amino acids. The germline V gene has CDR1 MNHEY and CDR2 SVGEGT. The CDR3 loop reads CASSRLRTGQSGNYGYTF. DNA for the CDR3: TGTGCCAGCAGTCGCTTAAGGACAGGGCAGTCGGGAAACTATGGCTACACCTTC.

The rearrangement links TRBV9 to TRBJ1-5; D gene uncertain. The CDR3 runs 15 residues. Trimming shortened V by 1 base and J by 5 bases, and 13 bases separated the two germline ends. CDR1 is SGDLS, CDR2 YYNGEE, per germline. The CDR3 reads CASSVTPGSDQPQHF. The CDR3 DNA follows: TGTGCCAGCAGCGTAACCCCGGGAAGCGATCAGCCCCAGCATTTT.

The V call is TRBV6-5, the J call TRBJ1-2; a possible D gene is TRBD1 (6 bases). Per germline, CDR1 MNHEY and CDR2 SVGAGI. This CDR3 spans 13 amino acids. V gave up 1 base and J gave up 6 bases, with 9 bases separating them. The CDR3 DNA reads as TGTGCCAGCAGTTACTTAGGGGGTGATGGCTACACCTTC. It yields the protein CASSYLGGDGYTF.

CDR3 in amino acids: CASSSPLAGGSYNEQFF. CDR3 nucleotides: TGTGCCAGCAGCTCCCCACTAGCGGGTGGCTCCTACAATGAGCAGTTCTTC. The V call is TRBV9, the J call TRBJ2-1, with 9 bases identical to TRBD2. CDR1 is SGDLS and CDR2 is YYNGEE in the germline V gene. This CDR3 has 17 amino acids. V shed 4 bases, J shed 0 bases, and the junction held 8 bases outside the gene matches. The variable domain in full, with the rest retrieved from reference TRBV9 and TRBJ2-1, is DSGVTQTPKHLITATGQRVTLRCSPRSGDLSVYWYQQSLDQGLQFLIQYYNGEERAKGNILERFSAQQFPDLHSELNLSSLELGDSALYFCASSSPLAGGSYNEQFFGPGTRLTVL.

The chain has TRBV19 and TRBJ2-7, with D possibly TRBD1 on 5 matching bases. V gave up 3 bases and J gave up 0 bases, with 9 bases separating them. Germline lookup yields CDR1 LNHDA and CDR2 SQIVND (reference sequence). The CDR3 totals 14 residues. The DNA for the CDR3 is TGTGCCAGTAGTATTTCAGGGCCCTCCTACGAGCAGTACTTC. Protein sequence: CASSISGPSYEQYF.

The chain uses TRBV7-2 and TRBJ1-2, with 9 bases fitting TRBD1. The CDR3 loop spans 15 amino acids. Germline V gives CDR1 SGHTA, CDR2 FQGNSA. Trimming removed 4 bases from V and 7 bases from J; junction bases left unmatched: 10. CDR3 nucleotides: TGTGCCAGCAGCTCTCCGGGACAGGGATCGGGTGGCTACACCTTC. It encodes CASSSPGQGSGGYTF.

This chain connects TRBV6-2 or TRBV6-3 to TRBJ1-2, with D perhaps TRBD1 (6 bases). The CDR3 totals 17 residues. Germline CDR1 is MNHEY and CDR2 is SVGEGT. Trimming pared 4 bases from V and 0 bases from J, leaving 18 bases between. Here the CDR3 DNA reads TGTGCCAGCAGTTCCGGACAGCTCCTTACGGCTAACTATGGCTACACCTTC. Amino acid sequence: CASSSGQLLTANYGYTF.

The V gene is TRBV15, the J gene TRBJ2-5; 9 bases fit TRBD2. The trim removed 3 bases at V and 1 base at J, leaving 0 bases unmatched. CDR1 and CDR2 from the germline V gene are LNHNV and YYDKDF (reference sequence). CDR3 length: 14 residues. The CDR3 loop is CATSRTSGQETQYF. CDR3 bases: TGTGCCACCAGCAGGACTAGCGGCCAAGAGACCCAGTACTTC. The full variable domain, completed using reference TRBV15 and TRBJ2-5, is DAMVIQNPRYQVTQFGKPVTLSCSQTLNHNVMYWYQQKSSQAPKLLFHYYDKDFNNEADTPDNFQSRRPNTSFCFLDIRSPGLGDTAMYLCATSRTSGQETQYFGPGTRLLVL.

This clone has only a few counts. The rearrangement links TRBV27 to TRBJ2-3; 10 bases line up with TRBD2. Per the germline V gene, CDR1 is MNHEY and CDR2 is SMNVEV (reference sequence). The V segment lost 4 bases and the J segment 7 bases; nucleotides outside the gene matches: 2. This CDR3 has 13 amino acids. CDR3 DNA sequence: TGTGCCAGCAGTTCTAGCGGGGGCTATACGCAGTATTTT. Residues: CASSSSGGYTQYF.